The 2 T cell receptor beta chains given below trace back to one sample, sequenced in a study of blood T cell repertoires in COVID-19. The table came from immunoSEQ multiplex PCR; TCRdb's copy has only in-frame clones and leaves some out. The table shows about 340,000 clones, with approximately 86% occurring only once. Sequencing was performed on peripheral blood. The receptor set was obtained from a woman in her sixties with COVID-19, enrolled during active disease.

Regarding this clone: The same CDR3 arises from other DNA sequences in this sample as well. The rearrangement uses TRBV18 and TRBJ1-4; 10 nucleotides agree with TRBD1. Germline V lookup: CDR1 KGHSH, CDR2 LQKENI. The V and J ends lost 4 bases and 8 bases, in that order; junction bases with no gene match: 4. The length of the CDR3 is 14 residues. In nucleotides, the CDR3 is TGTGCCAGCTCACGGGACAGGGGCGACGAAAAACTGTTTTTT. Its translation is CASSRDRGDEKLFF.

The chain recombines TRBV20-1 with TRBJ1-2; D is unclear. The CDR3 extends over 13 amino acids. CDR1 is DFQATT and CDR2 is SNEGSKA in the germline V gene (reference sequence). Trimming cost V 3 bases and J 8 bases, with 16 bases left between them. CDR3 residues: CSASPDTSEGYTF. As DNA, the CDR3 is TGCAGTGCTAGTCCCGACACGTCTGAGGGCTACACCTTC.